The text below deals with one TCR beta chain. This specimen belongs to a study of control samples from healthy donors and cancer patients. The CDR3 extends over 14 amino acids. CDR1 and CDR2 from the germline V gene are LGHDT and YNNKEL (reference sequence). V shed 3 bases and J shed 1 base, with 8 bases lying between them. Sequencing used immunoSEQ multiplex PCR; TCRdb keeps in-frame clones, though not all of them. In the table there are over 60,000 clones, roughly 90% of which are singletons. The sample was PBMCs. This chain links TRBV3-1 (or the pseudogene TRBV3-2) with TRBJ2-3; D call uncertain. This sequence was found in an older woman with head and neck cancer. CDR3 in amino acids: CASSHGPRTDTQYF. The CDR3 DNA reads TGTGCCAGCAGCCACGGACCACGCACAGATACGCAGTATTTT.